The clone carrying this TCR beta chain was observed many times. The antigen is undetermined. Authors of the study amplified TCR beta CDR3 regions from RNA transcripts. TCR CDR3 regions were first amplified by RT-PCR with HTBI primers. MiXCR was run by TCRdb on the multiplex PCR reads, yielding one entry per CDR3 protein. The sample contains over 550,000 distinct CDR3 sequences, around 17% of which appear only once. The data are from a study of T cells in Graves' hyperthyroidism and ophthalmopathy. Whole-study results and caveats: Among clonotypes expanded in thyroid above 0.001, most were also found in blood.

Germline lookup yields CDR1 SGHRS and CDR2 YFSETQ. V lost 2 bases to trimming and J lost 2 bases; unmatched junction nucleotides: 4. This CDR3 is 14 amino acids long. Graves' hyperthyroidism was deemed stable given no ophthalmopathy progression within 18 months. Subjects aged 18 to 65 presented with newly diagnosed hyperthyroidism of less than 2 months' duration. Uncontrolled infection, other autoimmune disease, pregnancy or lactation barred patients from enrollment. This TCR came from a woman between 18 and 30 years old with Graves' hyperthyroidism. J is TRBJ2-7 and V is TRBV5-1; 7 bases fit TRBD1. The sequenced sample was blood. Written as DNA, the CDR3 is TGCGCCAGCAGCTTAGGACAGGCGGCCTACGAGCAGTACTTC. Protein product: CASSLGQAAYEQYF.